These 14 T cell receptor beta chains were sequenced from one sample in a study of blood T cell repertoires in COVID-19. This table comes from immunoSEQ multiplex PCR, and its TCRdb copy is limited to in-frame clones, with some not included. The sample records roughly 48,000 clones, just over 90% being singletons. Material: peripheral blood. The origin of the receptors is a man between 60 and 70 years old with COVID-19, enrolled during active disease.

The chain carries TRBV6-5 and TRBJ2-2, with D maybe TRBD1 (5 bases). The V and J ends lost 4 bases and 9 bases respectively, with 9 bases between them. This CDR3 is built from 12 residues. Germline lookup yields CDR1 MNHEY and CDR2 SVGAGI. CDR3 in amino acids: CASSFRQRELFF. DNA of the CDR3: TGTGCCAGCAGTTTCCGACAGAGGGAGCTGTTTTTT.

This clone was counted a single time. The rearrangement joins TRBV3-1 (or the pseudogene TRBV3-2) to TRBJ1-2, with 10 bases aligning to TRBD1. With 3 bases clipped from V and 4 bases from J, the junction kept 5 bases outside the gene matches. Germline V gene sequence: CDR1 LGHDT, CDR2 YNNKEL (reference sequence). The CDR3 is 15 amino acids. The CDR3 coding sequence is TGTGCCAGCAGCCAGGGACAGGGGAGCCTCTATGGCTACACCTTC. It translates to CASSQGQGSLYGYTF.

The chain couples TRBV4-3 to TRBJ1-2; perhaps TRBD1 as D (5 bases). The CDR3 is 13 amino acids. Germline-derived CDR1 and CDR2 are LGHNA and YSLEER. The V and J ends lost 6 bases and 2 bases respectively, with 10 bases between them. CDR3 sequence reads: CASSPGFNYGYTF. The DNA for the CDR3 is TGCGCCAGCAGTCCAGGGTTCAACTATGGCTACACCTTC.

The rearrangement joins TRBV11-2 to TRBJ2-3, with a possible D match to TRBD1 (5 bases). The V end was cut by 2 bases, the J end by 4 bases, with 7 bases between. Per germline, CDR1 SGHAT and CDR2 FQNNGV. The CDR3 extends over 13 amino acids. In nucleotides, the CDR3 is TGTGCCAGCAGCTTACAGGGCCCAGATACGCAGTATTTT. It yields the protein CASSLQGPDTQYF.

The chain uses TRBV12-3 or TRBV12-4 and TRBJ2-2, with TRBD1 as a possible D gene (5 bases). The CDR3 length is 11 residues. Between the trimmed V and J ends, which lost 7 bases and 6 bases, there was a span of 6 bases. Here the CDR3 DNA reads TGTGCCAGCAAGGGGTCCGGGGAGCTGTTTTTT. Translating gives CASKGSGELFF.

The CDR3 loop reads CASSQEGQGGNQPQHF. The DNA of the CDR3 is TGCGCCAGCAGCCAAGAGGGACAGGGCGGAAATCAGCCCCAGCATTTT. The chain couples TRBV4-1 to TRBJ1-5; 9 bases fit TRBD1. V lost 0 bases to trimming and J lost 4 bases; unmatched junction nucleotides: 4. The CDR3 is 16 residues long. Germline-derived CDR1 and CDR2 are MGHRA and YSYEKL.

The V and J genes are TRBV9 and TRBJ1-1; no clear D. Trimming stripped 0 bases from V and 1 base from J, with 4 bases between. The CDR3 spans 13 residues. CDR1 is SGDLS and CDR2 is YYNGEE in the germline V gene. CDR3 DNA: TGTGCCAGCAGCGTAGACAGGAACACTGAAGCTTTCTTT. Its protein is CASSVDRNTEAFF.

The J gene is TRBJ1-2, the V gene TRBV16; D not certain. CDR3 length: 14 amino acids. Germline CDR1 KGHSY, CDR2 FQNENV. V was shortened by 2 bases and J by 4 bases, with 11 bases between the two germline ends. CDR3 sequence reads: CASSQGSKGYGYTF. The CDR3 coding sequence is TGTGCCAGCAGCCAAGGGAGTAAGGGCTATGGCTACACCTTC.

The chain joins TRBV5-4 to TRBJ2-7; perhaps TRBD2 as D (5 bases). The V gene's germline CDR1 is SGHNT and CDR2 YYREEE (reference sequence). V was shortened by 4 bases and J by 3 bases, with 14 bases between the two germline ends. This CDR3 spans 14 amino acids. This CDR3 is CASSPGRGIYEQYF. CDR3 nucleotide sequence: TGTGCCAGCAGCCCAGGTCGGGGAATCTACGAGCAGTACTTC.

This sequence joins TRBV19 and TRBJ2-2, with D uncertain. V was shortened by 5 bases and J by 7 bases, with 11 bases between the two germline ends. The CDR3 runs to 13 residues. Germline V lookup: CDR1 LNHDA, CDR2 SQIVND (reference sequence). In nucleotides, the CDR3 is TGTGCCAGTAGTGTCTCTTGGAGCGGGGAGCTGTTTTTT. It translates to CASSVSWSGELFF.

The V gene is TRBV5-1, the J gene TRBJ1-4, with 7 bases identical to TRBD1. Trimming took 7 bases from V and 7 from J; bases not matched to a gene: 7. This CDR3 has 13 amino acids. The germline CDR1 and CDR2 sequences are SGHRS and YFSETQ. CDR3: CASRKTGFEKLFF. DNA for the CDR3: TGCGCCAGCCGTAAGACAGGGTTTGAAAAACTGTTTTTT. Full variable domain (missing parts from reference TRBV5-1 and TRBJ1-4): KAGVTQTPRYLIKTRGQQVTLSCSPISGHRSVSWYQQTPGQGLQFLFEYFSETQRNKGNFPGRFSGRQFSNSRSEMNVSTLELGDSALYLCASRKTGFEKLFFGSGTQLSVL.

The V call is TRBV28, the J call TRBJ2-7; TRBD2 agrees at 10 bases. Germline CDR1 reads MDHEN; CDR2 reads SYDVKM. The V and J ends lost 8 bases and 3 bases, in that order; junction bases with no gene match: 4. The CDR3 contains 13 residues. The DNA of the CDR3 is TGTGCCAGCTCGCTAGCGGGAGTCTACGAGCAGTACTTC. It encodes CASSLAGVYEQYF.

The rearrangement uses TRBV7-8 and TRBJ2-7; the D gene is possibly TRBD2 (8 bases). V lost 3 bases, J lost 6 bases, and 18 bases lay in between. The CDR3 spans 15 residues. The germline V gene has CDR1 SGHVS and CDR2 FQNEAQ. This chain's CDR3 is CASSFGRGRLGEQYF. In nucleotides, the CDR3 is TGTGCCAGCAGCTTCGGGAGGGGGCGACTGGGCGAGCAGTACTTC.

The chain couples TRBV10-3 to TRBJ1-1; 11 bases match TRBD1. The V and J ends lost 6 bases and 5 bases, in that order; junction bases with no gene match: 11. The CDR3 length is 16 residues. The germline gives CDR1 ENHRY, CDR2 SYGVKD. The DNA for the CDR3 is TGTGCCATCAGGCCGGGACAGGGGGGCGGGAGTACTGAAGCTTTCTTT. Translation gives CAIRPGQGGGSTEAFF.